Described below is a single T cell receptor (beta chain) sequence and its context. The source of the sample is a study of CD8+CD57+ T cells in acquired aplastic anemia. At the level of the study: An average of about 9.8 million reads for CD4+ cells was obtained from healthy donors.

Researchers used genomic DNA as the template to profile TCR beta VDJ and CDR3. TCRdb recomputed calls from the reads with MiXCR, one row per CDR3 protein. In the table there are fewer than 250,000 distinct CDR3 sequences, around half of which are singletons. V lost 5 bases and J lost 13, with 15 bases in between. This CDR3 has 11 amino acids. Germline CDR1 DFQATT, CDR2 SNEGSKA (reference sequence). Sequenced sample: sorted CD4+, CD8+, or CD8+CD57+ T cells (not recorded which) from PBMCs. This clonotype was sampled from a human donor in good health, serving as a control. The chain uses TRBV20-1 and TRBJ2-1; D is undetermined. CDR3 coding DNA: TGCAGTGCTCCTACAGCGACGAGCCAGTTCTTC. Protein: CSAPTATSQFF.